What follows describes a single T cell receptor (beta chain). Its antigen is as yet unknown. The sample is drawn from a study of cytomegalovirus exposure and HLA in healthy donors. As for the study in general: In an earlier analysis, 117 million unique TCR beta sequences were found from some 170 million T cells. Of some 410 genotyped donors, around 86% grouped in the Caucasian-associated ancestry cluster. Broader study findings: In a later analysis, a missense DCLRE1C variant was linked to TCR beta V- and J-gene trimming. The authors judged a highly shared variant cluster likely a sequencing artifact.

This CDR3 comprises 13 residues. V gave up 6 bases and J gave up 6 bases, with 17 bases separating them. Germline-derived CDR1 and CDR2 are SQVTM and ANQGSEA. PCR employed 60 Vbeta and 13 Jbeta primers. Profiling relied on immunoSEQ multiplex PCR, and the TCRdb table lists in-frame clones only, not all of them. Of about 200,000 clones listed, about 78% are singletons. What was sequenced was PBMCs. The rearrangement links TRBV29-1 to TRBJ1-1, with D tentatively TRBD1 (5 bases). This clonotype was obtained from a woman in her 30s in good health and CMV-seronegative. CDR3 amino acids: CSVLPRQFPEAFF. CDR3 in DNA: TGCAGCGTACTACCCCGACAGTTCCCTGAAGCTTTCTTT.